This T cell receptor beta chain was found in a study of blood T cell repertoires in COVID-19. Background on the study: The cDNA or gDNA used as material had been derived from T cells, B-cell-depleted T cells, or PBMCs.

Assay used: immunoSEQ multiplex PCR; TCRdb lists only in-frame clones, some missing. The sample holds 200,000 to 250,000 clones; 87% are singletons and the top ten take 10% to 14%. V dropped 1 base and J dropped 1; count of bases not matched to a gene: 2. CDR3 length: 16 residues. The germline V gene has CDR1 LGHNA and CDR2 YSLEER. Those who participated ranged in age from about 18 to 89 years and resided in about two dozen US areas. Sequencing was done on a sample of PBMCs or T cells enriched from blood (not recorded which). V is TRBV4-3 and J is TRBJ2-1; TRBD2 aligns across 9 bases. The TCR was taken from a man aged 30 to 45 who had recovered from COVID-19. CDR3 coding DNA: TGCGCCAGCAGCCAAGGTACTAGCGGGTCCTACAATGAGCAGTTCTTC. Its translation: CASSQGTSGSYNEQFF.